A single sample gave rise to the 23 T cell receptor beta chains below, sequenced in a study of blood T cell repertoires in COVID-19. Repertoires were generated with immunoSEQ multiplex PCR, while TCRdb's copy carries only in-frame clones and drops some. In the table there are approximately 65,000 clones, 88% of which are singletons. The sequenced sample consisted of peripheral blood. The receptors were sampled from a human donor in a cohort sampled during active COVID-19.

This chain connects TRBV7-9 to TRBJ1-4, with D perhaps matching TRBD1 (6 bases). From germline, CDR1 is SEHNR and CDR2 FQNEAQ (reference sequence). Deletions cut 1 base from V and 8 bases from J, with 17 bases between. The CDR3 consists of 16 residues. The CDR3 region has the DNA TGTGCCAGCAGCTTAGGGGTGACAGGAGGACGGGAAAAACTGTTTTTT. It specifies CASSLGVTGGREKLFF.

This clone was picked up a small number of times. The rearrangement links TRBV6-5 to TRBJ1-2; D gene ambiguous. Deletions cut 2 bases from V and 4 bases from J, with 11 bases between. The CDR3 covers 14 residues. From germline, CDR1 is MNHEY and CDR2 SVGAGI. CDR3 amino acids: CASSYGQTSYGYTF. CDR3 sequence (DNA): TGTGCCAGCAGTTACGGGCAGACCAGCTATGGCTACACCTTC.

This chain joins TRBV5-1 and TRBJ2-7; 8 bases align to TRBD1. J gave up 4 bases and V 2 bases, and 14 bases lay outside the gene matches. The germline V gene encodes CDR1 SGHRS and CDR2 YFSETQ. This CDR3 has 17 residues. CDR3: CASSFARGQGVKYEQYF. In DNA, the CDR3 is TGCGCCAGCAGCTTCGCCCGCGGACAGGGAGTAAAATACGAGCAGTACTTC.

In its sample, this clone was seen once. This chain links TRBV27 with TRBJ2-7; 11 nucleotides align to TRBD2. V was pared by 2 bases and J by 0 bases, with 0 bases of the junction left unmatched. CDR3 length: 15 residues. From germline, CDR1 is MNHEY and CDR2 SMNVEV (reference sequence). Here the CDR3 reads CASSLTSGGSYEQYF. DNA for the CDR3: TGTGCCAGCAGTTTAACTAGCGGGGGCTCCTACGAGCAGTACTTC.

This clone was observed a few times. The genes are TRBV7-2 and TRBJ2-2, with D perhaps TRBD2 (6 bases). The CDR3 spans 15 residues. V was cut by 4 bases and J by 2 bases, with 11 bases left in between. Germline CDR1 reads SGHTA; CDR2 reads FQGNSA. The CDR3 region is CASSSGTSNTGELFF. The CDR3 nucleotides read TGTGCCAGCAGCTCTGGGACTTCCAACACCGGGGAGCTGTTTTTT.

The chain carries TRBV15 and TRBJ2-1, with 8 bases identical to TRBD2. Germline CDR1 reads LNHNV; CDR2 reads YYDKDF (reference sequence). This CDR3 spans 15 amino acids. Germline trimming cut 2 bases from V and 6 bases from J; bases unmatched to any gene: 6. The CDR3 nucleotides are TGTGCCACCAGCAGAAAGCGGGAGACGGTCAATGAGCAGTTCTTC. It translates to CATSRKRETVNEQFF.

The chain joins TRBV5-1 to TRBJ1-6; D is uncertain. The ends were cut back, 0 bases at V and 2 bases at J, with 6 bases in the middle. The CDR3 is 15 residues long. Looked up from germline, CDR1 is SGHRS and CDR2 is YFSETQ. CDR3 nucleotides: TGCGCCAGCAGCTTGGAAACGGCCTATAATTCACCCCTCCACTTT. Protein: CASSLETAYNSPLHF.

The V and J genes are TRBV1 and TRBJ2-1; the table's D call, TRBD2, was not checked against the DNA. TRBV1 is designated a pseudogene. There are 16 residues in the CDR3. The CDR3 DNA is TGCACCAGCAGCCAAGCCACTAGCGGGAGTCACAATGAGCAGTTCTTC. It codes for CTSSQATSGSHNEQFF.

The V and J genes are TRBV4-1 and TRBJ1-4; 8 positions match TRBD1. Germline-derived CDR1 and CDR2 are MGHRA and YSYEKL. The CDR3 has 18 residues. V shed 3 bases and J 5 bases; nucleotides not matched to a gene: 14. The CDR3 sequence is CASSHPQGAATRNEKLFF. The DNA for the CDR3 is TGCGCCAGCAGCCATCCTCAGGGGGCCGCGACTAGGAATGAAAAACTGTTTTTT.

The rearrangement links TRBV18 to TRBJ2-3; a weak D match, TRBD1 (5 bases). The CDR3 is 11 residues long. Germline V lookup: CDR1 KGHSH, CDR2 LQKENI. Trimming stripped 8 bases from V and 5 bases from J, with 8 bases between. CDR3 in amino acids: CASARGDTQYF. CDR3 nucleotide sequence: TGTGCCAGCGCAAGGGGAGATACGCAGTATTTT.

This chain links TRBV25-1 with TRBJ2-7; D not certain. CDR3 size: 13 residues. Trimming cost V 3 bases and J 3 bases, with 9 bases left between them. Germline V gene sequence: CDR1 MGHDK, CDR2 SYGVNS. The CDR3, as DNA: TGTGCCAGCAGTGATTCCAACGGCTACGAGCAGTACTTC. It translates to CASSDSNGYEQYF.

This chain joins TRBV6-5 and TRBJ2-5, with D possibly being TRBD2 (6 bases). The CDR3 runs 14 residues. Trimming stripped 5 bases from V and 4 bases from J, with 14 bases between. Germline CDR1 is MNHEY and CDR2 is SVGAGI. CDR3 region: CASSIGVGGETQYF. The CDR3 DNA reads as TGTGCCAGCAGTATTGGGGTGGGGGGAGAGACCCAGTACTTC.

V usage is TRBV19 and J usage is TRBJ2-1, with D maybe TRBD2 (6 bases). With 7 bases removed from V and 4 bases from J, the gap between germline ends came to 23 bases. From germline, CDR1 is LNHDA and CDR2 SQIVND (reference sequence). This CDR3 contains 17 residues. The CDR3 region has the DNA TGTGCCAGTAACCGATATGCGCGGCAGGGAGGATACAATGAGCAGTTCTTC. Its translation is CASNRYARQGGYNEQFF.

Here the CDR3 reads CASSPRQGTSPLHF. CDR3 nucleotides: TGTGCCAGCAGCCCCCGACAGGGTACGTCACCCCTCCACTTT. The V and J genes are TRBV9 and TRBJ1-6; 7 nucleotides agree with TRBD1. The CDR3 covers 14 residues. CDR1 SGDLS and CDR2 YYNGEE come from the germline V gene. The V segment lost 4 bases and the J segment 10 bases; nucleotides outside the gene matches: 8.

The chain has TRBV10-2 and TRBJ2-7; tentatively, D is TRBD1 (6 bases). CDR1 is WSHSY and CDR2 is SAAADI in the germline V gene. The CDR3 runs to 13 residues. Trimming shortened V by 7 bases and J by 6 bases, and 16 bases separated the two germline ends. The CDR3 loop reads CASTGVEVSEQYF. CDR3 nucleotide sequence: TGCGCCAGCACAGGGGTGGAAGTATCCGAGCAGTACTTC.

The chain couples TRBV11-3 to TRBJ2-2, with TRBD1 matching over 7 bases. The trim removed 5 bases at V and 1 base at J, leaving 4 bases unmatched. Germline CDR1 and CDR2: SGHNT and YENEEA. The CDR3 totals 15 residues. CDR3 bases: TGTGCCAGCAGCACCAGGACAGGGAACACCGGGGAGCTGTTTTTT. Its translation is CASSTRTGNTGELFF.

The V and J genes are TRBV19 and TRBJ1-2; D not certain. Germline CDR1 is LNHDA and CDR2 is SQIVND (reference sequence). CDR3 length: 12 amino acids. Deletions cut 5 bases from V and 1 base from J, with 5 bases between. The DNA of the CDR3 is TGTGCCAGTAGTGTCTATAACTATGGCTACACCTTC. The encoded protein is CASSVYNYGYTF.

This clone ranks as medium-sized. The chain is built from TRBV19 and TRBJ1-1, with a tentative D call TRBD1 (6 bases). The CDR3 length is 15 residues. The germline gives CDR1 LNHDA, CDR2 SQIVND (reference sequence). Trimming stripped 3 bases from V and 4 bases from J, with 15 bases between. In DNA, the CDR3 is TGTGCCAGTAGTATCCCACAGGGTATAGGCACTGAAGCTTTCTTT. This translates into CASSIPQGIGTEAFF.

The chain has TRBV13 and TRBJ1-3, with no clear D. V shed 0 bases and J shed 0 bases, with 6 bases lying between them. Germline CDR1 is PRHDT and CDR2 is FYEKMQ (reference sequence). This CDR3 has 15 residues. CDR3 nucleotide sequence: TGTGCCAGCAGCTTAGGACTCCCCTCTGGAAACACCATATATTTT. Protein product: CASSLGLPSGNTIYF.

The J gene is TRBJ2-5, the V gene TRBV7-9, with D tentatively TRBD1 (5 bases). V was trimmed by 0 bases and J by 3 bases, leaving 8 bases between them. Germline CDR1 is SEHNR and CDR2 is FQNEAQ (reference sequence). The CDR3 covers 14 residues. CDR3 region: CASSLARTKETQYF. CDR3 DNA sequence: TGTGCCAGCAGCTTAGCGAGGACAAAAGAGACCCAGTACTTC.

This chain connects TRBV4-2 to TRBJ2-7; TRBD2 agrees at 11 bases. CDR1 is LGHNA, CDR2 YNFKEQ, per germline. J gave up 9 bases and V 0 bases, and 10 bases lay outside the gene matches. The CDR3 spans 16 residues. CDR3 nucleotide sequence: TGTGCCAGCAGCCAAGATAGGCTAGCGGGGGGTCAGGCGCAGTACTTC. Amino acid sequence: CASSQDRLAGGQAQYF.

This chain connects TRBV7-2 to TRBJ2-5, with D perhaps matching TRBD2 (5 bases). V was clipped by 5 bases and J by 3 bases, with 16 bases between them. Germline CDR1 SGHTA, CDR2 FQGNSA. The CDR3 has 15 amino acids. The CDR3 loop reads CASSLTRATKETQYF. Written as DNA, the CDR3 is TGTGCCAGCAGCCTAACGCGGGCTACCAAAGAGACCCAGTACTTC.

This chain links TRBV28 with TRBJ1-1, with 8 positions matching TRBD1. The CDR3 sequence is 13 residues long. CDR1 is MDHEN, CDR2 SYDVKM, per germline. Trimming took 8 bases from V and 9 from J; bases not matched to a gene: 11. This CDR3 reads CASLGQGRGKAFF. The CDR3 DNA follows: TGTGCCAGCCTCGGACAGGGAAGGGGGAAAGCTTTCTTT.